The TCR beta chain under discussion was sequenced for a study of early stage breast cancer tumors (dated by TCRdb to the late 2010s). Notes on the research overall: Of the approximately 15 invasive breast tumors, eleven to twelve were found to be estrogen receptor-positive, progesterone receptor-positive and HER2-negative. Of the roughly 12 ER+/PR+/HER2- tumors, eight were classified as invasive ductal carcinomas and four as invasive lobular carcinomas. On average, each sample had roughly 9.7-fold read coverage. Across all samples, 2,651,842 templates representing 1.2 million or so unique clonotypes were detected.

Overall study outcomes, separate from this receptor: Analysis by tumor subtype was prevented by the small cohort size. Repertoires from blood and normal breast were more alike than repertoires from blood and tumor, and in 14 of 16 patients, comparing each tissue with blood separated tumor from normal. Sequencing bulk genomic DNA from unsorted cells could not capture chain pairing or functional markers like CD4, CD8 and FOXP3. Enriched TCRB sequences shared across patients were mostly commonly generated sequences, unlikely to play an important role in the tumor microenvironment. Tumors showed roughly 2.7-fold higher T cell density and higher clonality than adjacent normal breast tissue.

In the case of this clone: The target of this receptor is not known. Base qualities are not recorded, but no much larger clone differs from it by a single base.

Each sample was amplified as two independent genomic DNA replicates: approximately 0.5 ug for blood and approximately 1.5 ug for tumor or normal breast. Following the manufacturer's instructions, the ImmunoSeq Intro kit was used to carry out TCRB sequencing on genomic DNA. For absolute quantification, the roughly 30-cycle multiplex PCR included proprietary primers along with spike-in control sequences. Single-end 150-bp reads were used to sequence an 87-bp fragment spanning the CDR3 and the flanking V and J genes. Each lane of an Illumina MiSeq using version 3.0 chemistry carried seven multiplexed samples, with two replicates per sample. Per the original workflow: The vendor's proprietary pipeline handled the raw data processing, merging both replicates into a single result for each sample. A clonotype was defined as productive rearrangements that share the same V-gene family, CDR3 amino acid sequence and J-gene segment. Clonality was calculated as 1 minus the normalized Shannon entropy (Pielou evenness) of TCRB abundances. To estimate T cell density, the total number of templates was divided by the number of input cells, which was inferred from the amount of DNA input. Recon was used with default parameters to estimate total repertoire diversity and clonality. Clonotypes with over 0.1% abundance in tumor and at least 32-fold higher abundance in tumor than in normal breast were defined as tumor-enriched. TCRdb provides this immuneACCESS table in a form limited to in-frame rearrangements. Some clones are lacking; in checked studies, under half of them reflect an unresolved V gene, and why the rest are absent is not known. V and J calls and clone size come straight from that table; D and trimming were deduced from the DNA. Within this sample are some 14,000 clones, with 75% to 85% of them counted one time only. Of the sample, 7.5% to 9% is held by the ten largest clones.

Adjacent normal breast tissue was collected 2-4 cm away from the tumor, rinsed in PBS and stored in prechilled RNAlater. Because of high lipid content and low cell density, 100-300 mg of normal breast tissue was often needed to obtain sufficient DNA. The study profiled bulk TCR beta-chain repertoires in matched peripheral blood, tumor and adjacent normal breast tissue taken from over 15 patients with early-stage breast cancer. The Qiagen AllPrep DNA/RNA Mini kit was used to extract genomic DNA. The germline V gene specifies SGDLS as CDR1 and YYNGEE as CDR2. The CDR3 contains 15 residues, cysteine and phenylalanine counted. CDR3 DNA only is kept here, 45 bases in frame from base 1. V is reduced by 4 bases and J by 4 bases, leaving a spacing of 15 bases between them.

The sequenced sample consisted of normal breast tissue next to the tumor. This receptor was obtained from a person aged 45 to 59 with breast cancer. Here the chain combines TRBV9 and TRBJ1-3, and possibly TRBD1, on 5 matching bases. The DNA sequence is TGTGCCAGCAGCACCCCCGGGACCCTCGGAAACACCATATATTTT. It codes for CASSTPGTLGNTIYF.